The clone carrying this T cell receptor (beta chain) has at least ten counts. The CDR3 goes on 3 residues after the read ends, and that part is filled in from the germline J gene. Control and CVID samples contributed equal amounts of genomic DNA. Here immunoSEQ multiplex PCR was the method, and the copy in TCRdb shows in-frame clones only, minus some. Captured here are approximately 50,000 clones, none seen once; the top ten comprise 2% to 2.5%. The data belong to a study of T cell clonality in common variable immunodeficiency. Germline V gene data show CDR1 as DFQATT and CDR2 as SNEGSKA (reference sequence). Losses at the gene ends were 3 bases for V and 5 bases for J; bases not matched to a gene: 12. The CDR3 extends over 15 amino acids.

The TCR was taken from a person aged 18-70 years in good health. The sequenced material came from peripheral blood mononuclear cells. The chain carries TRBV20-1 and TRBJ2-5, with 7 bases matching TRBD2. This CDR3 reads CSASHNLAGDETQYF. CDR3 DNA, as far as it was read: TGCAGTGCTAGCCACAACTTGGCGGGGGATGAGACC.